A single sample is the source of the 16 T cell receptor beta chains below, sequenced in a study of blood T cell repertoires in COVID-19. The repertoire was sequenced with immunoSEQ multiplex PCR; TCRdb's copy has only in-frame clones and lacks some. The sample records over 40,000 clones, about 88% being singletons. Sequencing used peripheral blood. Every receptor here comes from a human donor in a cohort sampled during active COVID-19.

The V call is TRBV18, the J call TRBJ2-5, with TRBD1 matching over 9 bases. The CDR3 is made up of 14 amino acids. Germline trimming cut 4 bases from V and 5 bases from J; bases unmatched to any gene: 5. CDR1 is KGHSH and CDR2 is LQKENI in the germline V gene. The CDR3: CASSQTTGGETQYF. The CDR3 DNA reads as TGTGCCAGCTCACAAACGACAGGGGGGGAGACCCAGTACTTC. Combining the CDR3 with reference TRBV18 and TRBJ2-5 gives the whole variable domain NAGVMQNPRHLVRRRGQEARLRCSPMKGHSHVYWYRQLPEEGLKFMVYLQKENIIDESGMPKERFSAEFPKEGPSILRIQQVVRGDSAAYFCASSQTTGGETQYFGPGTRLLVL.

The CDR3 loop reads CASSPRLAGDLYNEQFF. The CDR3 region has the DNA TGTGCCAGCAGCCCCCGACTAGCGGGAGACCTCTACAATGAGCAGTTCTTC. The V gene is TRBV5-6, the J gene TRBJ2-1, with 12 bases that match TRBD2. The V segment lost 4 bases and the J segment 3 bases; nucleotides outside the gene matches: 8. The V gene's germline CDR1 is SGHDT and CDR2 YYEEEE. The CDR3 has 17 amino acids.

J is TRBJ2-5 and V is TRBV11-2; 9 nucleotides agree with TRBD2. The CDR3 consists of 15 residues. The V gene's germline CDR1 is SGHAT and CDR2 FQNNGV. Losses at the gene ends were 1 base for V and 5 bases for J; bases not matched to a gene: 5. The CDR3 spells CASSLVSTSGETQYF. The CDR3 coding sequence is TGTGCCAGCAGCTTAGTATCCACTAGCGGGGAGACCCAGTACTTC.

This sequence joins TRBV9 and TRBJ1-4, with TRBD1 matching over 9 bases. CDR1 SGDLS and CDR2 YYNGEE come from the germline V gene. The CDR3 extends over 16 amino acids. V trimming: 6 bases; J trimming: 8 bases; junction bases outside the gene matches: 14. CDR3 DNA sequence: TGTGCCAGCACCCGGGGGACAGGGACTTTAGGAGAAAAACTGTTTTTT. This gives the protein CASTRGTGTLGEKLFF.

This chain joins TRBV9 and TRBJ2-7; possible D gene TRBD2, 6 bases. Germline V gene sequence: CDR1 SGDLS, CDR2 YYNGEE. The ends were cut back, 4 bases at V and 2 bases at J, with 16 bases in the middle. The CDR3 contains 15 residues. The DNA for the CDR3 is TGTGCCAGCAGCTTCACCCACGCGGGGACCTACGAGCAGTACTTC. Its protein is CASSFTHAGTYEQYF.

CDR3 coding DNA: TGTGCCAGTAGTATAGGCGGCAGGGTGATGCAAGAGACCCAGTACTTC. This sequence encodes CASSIGGRVMQETQYF. The genes are TRBV19 and TRBJ2-5; TRBD1 is a possible D gene (5 bases). Germline CDR1 reads LNHDA; CDR2 reads SQIVND (reference sequence). CDR3 length equals 16 residues. Trimming pared 1 base from V and 2 bases from J, leaving 14 bases between.

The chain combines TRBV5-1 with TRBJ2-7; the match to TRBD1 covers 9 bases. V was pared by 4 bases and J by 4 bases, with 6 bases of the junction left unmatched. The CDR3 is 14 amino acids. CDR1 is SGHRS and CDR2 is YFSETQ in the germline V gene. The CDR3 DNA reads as TGCGCCAGCAGCCCCGGGACAGGGCAATACGAGCAGTACGTC. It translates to CASSPGTGQYEQYV.

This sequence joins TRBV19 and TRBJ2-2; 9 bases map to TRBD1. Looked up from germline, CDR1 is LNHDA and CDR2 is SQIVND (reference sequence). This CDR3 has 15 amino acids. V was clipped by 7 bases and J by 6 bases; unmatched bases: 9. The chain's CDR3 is CASTAEQGAPGELFF. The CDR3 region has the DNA TGTGCCAGTACCGCCGAACAGGGGGCGCCCGGGGAGCTGTTTTTT.

Written as DNA, the CDR3 is TGTGCCTGGATAGCGGGGGGGCCTGGCACCTACAATGAGCAGTTCTTC. It specifies CAWIAGGPGTYNEQFF. This chain uses TRBV30 with TRBJ2-1; 11 nucleotides align to TRBD2. The CDR3 is 16 residues long. V lost 4 bases and J lost 2; bases outside the gene matches: 7. Germline V gives CDR1 GTSNPN, CDR2 SVGIG (reference sequence).

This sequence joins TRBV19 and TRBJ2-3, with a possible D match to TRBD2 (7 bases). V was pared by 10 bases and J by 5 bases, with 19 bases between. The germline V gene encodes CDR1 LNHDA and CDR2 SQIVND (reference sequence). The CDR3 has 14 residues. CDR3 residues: CATTVQGRVDTQYF. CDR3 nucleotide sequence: TGTGCCACCACAGTGCAGGGGAGGGTAGATACGCAGTATTTT.

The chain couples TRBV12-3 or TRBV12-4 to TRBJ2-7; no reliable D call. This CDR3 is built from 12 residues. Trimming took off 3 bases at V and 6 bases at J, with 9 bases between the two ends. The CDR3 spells CASSFPSSEQYF. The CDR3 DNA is TGTGCCAGCAGTTTTCCGTCTTCCGAGCAGTACTTC.

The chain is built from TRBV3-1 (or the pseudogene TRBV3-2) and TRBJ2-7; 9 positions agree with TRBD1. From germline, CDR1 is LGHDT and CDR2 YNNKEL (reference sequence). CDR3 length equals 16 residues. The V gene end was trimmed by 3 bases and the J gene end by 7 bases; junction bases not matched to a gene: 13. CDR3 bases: TGTGCCAGCAGCCAGACTGGGACAGGGCAACGTGGGGAGCAGTACTTC. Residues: CASSQTGTGQRGEQYF.

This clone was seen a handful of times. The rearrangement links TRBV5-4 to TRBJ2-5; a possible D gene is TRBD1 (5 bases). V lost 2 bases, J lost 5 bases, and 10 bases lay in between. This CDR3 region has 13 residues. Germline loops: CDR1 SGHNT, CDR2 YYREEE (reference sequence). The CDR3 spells CASSFNPGETQYF. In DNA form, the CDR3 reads TGTGCCAGCAGCTTTAACCCAGGGGAGACCCAGTACTTC.

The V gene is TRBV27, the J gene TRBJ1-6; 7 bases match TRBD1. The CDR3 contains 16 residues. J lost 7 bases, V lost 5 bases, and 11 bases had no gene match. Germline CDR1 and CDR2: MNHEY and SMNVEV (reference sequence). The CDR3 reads CASSPQGPIGNSPLHF. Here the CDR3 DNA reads TGTGCCAGCAGTCCACAGGGGCCGATTGGGAATTCACCCCTCCACTTT.

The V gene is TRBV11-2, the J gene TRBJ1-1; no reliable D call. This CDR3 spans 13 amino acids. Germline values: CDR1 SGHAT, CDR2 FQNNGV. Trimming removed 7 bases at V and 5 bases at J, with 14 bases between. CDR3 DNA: TGTGCCAGCACCCGACGGGAGGGTACTGAAGCTTTCTTT. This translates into CASTRREGTEAFF.

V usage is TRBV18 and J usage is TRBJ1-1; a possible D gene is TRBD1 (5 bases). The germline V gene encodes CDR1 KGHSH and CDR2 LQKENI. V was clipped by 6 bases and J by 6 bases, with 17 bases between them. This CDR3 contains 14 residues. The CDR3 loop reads CASSIGGGNAEAFF. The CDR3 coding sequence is TGTGCCAGCTCCATAGGCGGGGGAAACGCTGAAGCTTTCTTT. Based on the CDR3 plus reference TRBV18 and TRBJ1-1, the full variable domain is NAGVMQNPRHLVRRRGQEARLRCSPMKGHSHVYWYRQLPEEGLKFMVYLQKENIIDESGMPKERFSAEFPKEGPSILRIQQVVRGDSAAYFCASSIGGGNAEAFFGQGTRLTVV.